The 30 T cell receptor beta chains below all came from one sample that was sequenced in a study of cytomegalovirus exposure and HLA in healthy donors. Some clones are missing from TCRdb's copy, which holds only in-frame ones; the method was immunoSEQ multiplex PCR. This repertoire shows more than 65,000 clones, 93% found once; its top ten account for 0.65% to 0.7%. Sequencing input: PBMCs. Receptors originate from a man between 18 and 29 years old in good health and CMV-seronegative.

The V gene is TRBV25-1, the J gene TRBJ1-4; TRBD1 aligns across 7 bases. V was clipped by 3 bases and J by 4 bases; unmatched bases: 5. This CDR3 comprises 15 residues. The germline V gene encodes CDR1 MGHDK and CDR2 SYGVNS. The CDR3 here is CASSDIQGFNEKLFF. The DNA of the CDR3 is TGTGCCAGCAGTGATATACAGGGGTTTAATGAAAAACTGTTTTTT.

The V and J genes are TRBV7-3 and TRBJ1-1; 7 bases agree with TRBD1. The CDR3 loop spans 14 amino acids. Germline trimming cut 5 bases from V and 5 bases from J; bases unmatched to any gene: 8. Looked up from germline, CDR1 is SGHTA and CDR2 is FQGTGA. CDR3 DNA: TGTGCCAGCAGCGCCACAGGGGAGTGGACTGAAGCTTTCTTT. As protein: CASSATGEWTEAFF.

V is TRBV5-1 and J is TRBJ2-5; 9 bases map to TRBD1. J was trimmed by 5 bases and V by 5 bases; bases with no gene match: 10. Germline loops: CDR1 SGHRS, CDR2 YFSETQ. This CDR3 spans 15 amino acids. This chain's CDR3 is CASRDRGGVGETQYF. The CDR3 bases are TGCGCCAGCAGGGACAGGGGTGGAGTTGGGGAGACCCAGTACTTC.

The chain is built from TRBV4-2 and TRBJ2-7, with D perhaps matching TRBD1 (6 bases). The CDR3 runs 15 residues. Germline V lookup: CDR1 LGHNA, CDR2 YNFKEQ. V was pared by 2 bases and J by 2 bases, with 13 bases between. This CDR3 reads CASSQSLTGPYEQYF. The CDR3 DNA follows: TGTGCCAGCAGCCAATCGCTGACAGGTCCCTACGAGCAGTACTTC.

V is TRBV4-2 and J is TRBJ2-7; tentatively, D is TRBD1 (8 bases). The CDR3 length is 15 residues. CDR1 and CDR2 (germline): LGHNA, YNFKEQ. Trimming took off 1 base at V and 5 bases at J, with 15 bases between the two ends. CDR3 in DNA: TGTGCCAGCAGCCAAGCGTGGACAGGGAGGGACGAGCAGTACTTC. It yields the protein CASSQAWTGRDEQYF.

Only one count was recorded for this clone. The chain employs TRBV12-5 and TRBJ1-5, with 7 bases matching TRBD1. V lost 1 base to trimming and J lost 5 bases; unmatched junction nucleotides: 5. The CDR3 runs 15 residues. Germline assignment: CDR1 LGHNT and CDR2 FRNRAP. Here the CDR3 reads CASGLETTGHQPQHF. For the CDR3, the DNA is TGTGCTAGTGGTTTGGAGACGACAGGGCATCAGCCCCAGCATTTT.

This chain uses TRBV19 with TRBJ1-4, with no clear D. Germline loops: CDR1 LNHDA, CDR2 SQIVND (reference sequence). This CDR3 contains 13 residues. Trimming shortened V by 5 bases and J by 8 bases, and 12 bases separated the two germline ends. The CDR3 is CASSVAVLEKLFF. In nucleotides, the CDR3 is TGTGCCAGTAGTGTGGCAGTCCTGGAAAAACTGTTTTTT.

In DNA form, the CDR3 reads TGTGCCAGCAGTCGCCGACTAGGAGCCCAGGCTGAGCAGTTCTTC. Protein: CASSRRLGAQAEQFF. The chain combines TRBV27 with TRBJ2-1; tentatively, D is TRBD2 (6 bases). Trimming stripped 5 bases from V and 9 bases from J, with 20 bases between. The CDR3 loop spans 15 amino acids. Germline assignment: CDR1 MNHEY and CDR2 SMNVEV (reference sequence).

The chain carries TRBV13 and TRBJ2-3; TRBD1 aligns across 7 bases. The CDR3 loop spans 16 amino acids. With 8 bases clipped from V and 6 bases from J, the junction kept 17 bases outside the gene matches. Germline values: CDR1 PRHDT, CDR2 FYEKMQ (reference sequence). This chain's CDR3 is CASLGSRTGVADTQYF. CDR3 coding DNA: TGTGCCAGCTTGGGTTCCCGCACAGGGGTAGCGGATACGCAGTATTTT.

V usage is TRBV6-5 and J usage is TRBJ2-6; D is possibly TRBD2 (6 bases). The CDR3 consists of 16 residues. Germline V gives CDR1 MNHEY, CDR2 SVGAGI. Trimming shortened V by 0 bases and J by 3 bases, and 9 bases separated the two germline ends. CDR3 nucleotides: TGTGCCAGCAGTTACTCGCCTAGCGTTGGGGCCAACGTCCTGACTTTC. This encodes CASSYSPSVGANVLTF.

This chain joins TRBV5-1 and TRBJ1-3, with 7 bases that match TRBD1. The J segment lost 4 bases and the V segment lost 4 bases, leaving 8 bases of the junction unmatched. The germline CDR1 and CDR2 sequences are SGHRS and YFSETQ. CDR3 length: 15 amino acids. In DNA form, the CDR3 reads TGCGCCAGCAGCATCGCCGGGACAGCGGGAAACACCATATATTTT. Protein sequence: CASSIAGTAGNTIYF.

V gene TRBV6-5 combines with J gene TRBJ2-2, with 10 nucleotides matching TRBD1. The length of the CDR3 is 15 residues. The germline V gene has CDR1 MNHEY and CDR2 SVGAGI. Trimming took 6 bases from V and 3 from J; bases not matched to a gene: 4. CDR3 nucleotide sequence: TGTGCCAGCAGGACAGGGGGCTCCGACACCGGGGAGCTGTTTTTT. Its translation is CASRTGGSDTGELFF.

The chain is built from TRBV12-5 and TRBJ1-2, with unresolved D. Trimming cost V 2 bases and J 4 bases, with 5 bases left between them. Germline V gene data show CDR1 as LGHNT and CDR2 as FRNRAP. This CDR3 region has 12 residues. This CDR3 reads CASGLMSYGYTF. The DNA of the CDR3 is TGTGCTAGTGGTTTGATGAGCTATGGCTACACCTTC.

The chain has TRBV14 and TRBJ2-7; 7 bases match TRBD1. CDR1 is SGHDN, CDR2 FVKESK, per germline. With V trimmed by 1 base and J by 3 bases, 6 bases remained unmatched. The CDR3 has 15 residues. The CDR3 DNA reads TGTGCCAGCAGCCAAGGGACAGGCCAACGCTACGAGCAGTACTTC. It translates to CASSQGTGQRYEQYF.

V usage is TRBV14 and J usage is TRBJ2-1; TRBD2 aligns across 14 bases. Looked up from germline, CDR1 is SGHDN and CDR2 is FVKESK. This CDR3 has 18 residues. J was trimmed by 9 bases and V by 3 bases; bases with no gene match: 13. The CDR3 sequence: CASSHEIRLAGGQAEQFF. The CDR3 DNA is TGTGCCAGCAGCCACGAAATCCGACTAGCGGGGGGGCAGGCTGAGCAGTTCTTC.

This clone was observed a handful of times. The chain combines TRBV27 with TRBJ1-5; D gene unclear. This CDR3 contains 12 residues. Trimming cost V 6 bases and J 9 bases, with 12 bases left between them. Germline CDR1 reads MNHEY; CDR2 reads SMNVEV (reference sequence). CDR3 nucleotide sequence: TGTGCCAGCAGAACGGGGAACGGGCCCCAGCATTTT. Encoded protein: CASRTGNGPQHF.

V usage is TRBV5-1 and J usage is TRBJ2-7; TRBD1 agrees at 8 bases. This CDR3 is 14 amino acids long. In germline, CDR1 is SGHRS, CDR2 YFSETQ. V shed 4 bases, J shed 4 bases, and the junction held 7 bases outside the gene matches. DNA of the CDR3: TGCGCCAGCAGCGAGCGGACAGGGTGGTACGAGCAGTACTTC. It translates to CASSERTGWYEQYF.

The DNA of the CDR3 is TGTGCCAGCCGTCAACGGACAGGGGTAACTGAAGCTTTCTTT. Translated, it gives CASRQRTGVTEAFF. The V and J genes are TRBV7-2 and TRBJ1-1; 9 bases match TRBD1. Germline CDR1 and CDR2: SGHTA and FQGNSA. The CDR3 sequence is 14 residues long. V shed 8 bases and J 5 bases; nucleotides not matched to a gene: 9.

The chain links TRBV7-3 to TRBJ2-1, with 9 bases fitting TRBD1. The CDR3 length is 16 residues. V lost 6 bases, J lost 9 bases, and 15 bases stayed unmatched. The germline V gene has CDR1 SGHTA and CDR2 FQGTGA. The CDR3 loop reads CASRHTGGGLMGEQFF. CDR3 DNA sequence: TGTGCCAGCAGACACACAGGGGGCGGATTGATGGGTGAGCAGTTCTTC.

This clone was observed once. The chain employs TRBV29-1 and TRBJ2-7, with TRBD2 matching over 11 bases. The germline V gene has CDR1 SQVTM and CDR2 ANQGSEA. J lost 6 bases, V lost 2 bases, and 6 bases had no gene match. This CDR3 region has 14 residues. CDR3 residues: CSVEFLLAGGEQYF. The CDR3 DNA reads as TGCAGCGTTGAATTCCTCCTAGCGGGAGGCGAGCAGTACTTC.

The rearrangement joins TRBV5-6 to TRBJ2-1, with TRBD2 identical over 8 bases. CDR3 length: 15 amino acids. After removal of 0 bases from V and 11 bases from J, the junction contained 10 bases not matched to a gene. The germline CDR1 and CDR2 sequences are SGHDT and YYEEEE. CDR3 coding DNA: TGTGCCAGCAGCTTGGTGCCGGGAGGGGGGAATAAGCAGTTCTTC. This translates into CASSLVPGGGNKQFF.

This clone was detected once. The CDR3: CASSSGDRGDRGASSGNTIYF. The CDR3 DNA reads TGTGCCAGCAGCTCGGGGGATAGGGGAGACAGGGGCGCGAGCTCTGGAAACACCATATATTTT. The chain carries TRBV7-8 and TRBJ1-3, with 8 nucleotides matching TRBD1. CDR1 and CDR2 from the germline V gene are SGHVS and FQNEAQ. V lost 4 bases, J lost 0 bases, and 20 bases stayed unmatched. CDR3 size: 21 residues. The variable domain in full, completed from reference TRBV7-8 and TRBJ1-3, reads GAGVSQSPRYKVAKRGQDVALRCDPISGHVSLFWYQQALGQGPEFLTYFQNEAQLDKSGLPSDRFFAERPEGSVSTLKIQRTQQEDSAVYLCASSSGDRGDRGASSGNTIYFGEGSWLTVV.

The chain combines TRBV5-1 with TRBJ2-3, with 12 bases aligning to TRBD2. Germline V lookup: CDR1 SGHRS, CDR2 YFSETQ. The CDR3 is 15 amino acids. V gave up 5 bases and J gave up 5 bases; unmatched junction bases: 6. This chain's CDR3 is CASSPSGGAGDTQYF. The CDR3 nucleotides read TGCGCCAGCAGTCCTAGCGGGGGGGCCGGAGATACGCAGTATTTT.

The V call is TRBV10-3, the J call TRBJ2-6; 7 nucleotides line up with TRBD1. The CDR3 length is 16 residues. Unmatched junction bases numbered 3, after V lost 4 bases and J lost 0 bases. Germline assignment: CDR1 ENHRY and CDR2 SYGVKD. The chain's CDR3 is CAISGTGFSGANVLTF. The DNA for the CDR3 is TGTGCCATCAGTGGGACAGGATTCTCTGGGGCCAACGTCCTGACTTTC.

The CDR3 nucleotides read TGTGCCAGCAGCGACATGAACACTGAAGCTTTCTTT. This encodes CASSDMNTEAFF. The rearrangement joins TRBV6-5 to TRBJ1-1; D unclear. V was pared by 6 bases and J by 0 bases, with 5 bases between. The germline V gene has CDR1 MNHEY and CDR2 SVGAGI. This CDR3 spans 12 amino acids.

This rearrangement joins TRBV27 to TRBJ2-4; 8 nucleotides match TRBD1. The CDR3 spans 14 residues. V dropped 3 bases and J dropped 10; count of bases not matched to a gene: 8. Germline V CDR1 and CDR2: MNHEY, SMNVEV (reference sequence). CDR3 sequence reads: CASSLMRTGSIQYF. DNA of the CDR3: TGTGCCAGCAGTTTGATGCGGACAGGGTCAATTCAGTACTTC.

V gene TRBV15 combines with J gene TRBJ2-1, with a possible D match to TRBD2 (7 bases). Trimming removed 1 base from V and 3 bases from J, with 16 bases in between. CDR3 length: 17 residues. Germline V gene sequence: CDR1 LNHNV, CDR2 YYDKDF (reference sequence). The CDR3 nucleotides read TGTGCCACCAGCAGAGGAGGGGGGGCGAATATCTACAATGAGCAGTTCTTC. Amino acid sequence: CATSRGGGANIYNEQFF. The entire variable domain, with the rest obtained from reference TRBV15 and TRBJ2-1, is as follows: DAMVIQNPRYQVTQFGKPVTLSCSQTLNHNVMYWYQQKSSQAPKLLFHYYDKDFNNEADTPDNFQSRRPNTSFCFLDIRSPGLGDTAMYLCATSRGGGANIYNEQFFGPGTRLTVL.

Turning to this clone: One end of the junction fails to match germline, which may point to a read error. The rearrangement links TRBV6-6 to TRBJ2-7; TRBD1 agrees at 8 bases. Germline values: CDR1 MNHNY, CDR2 SVGAGI (reference sequence). This CDR3 comprises 13 residues. The CDR3 DNA sequence: TGTGCCAGCAGTTCTTGGACAGGGAAGGCCACCCACTTC. This encodes CASSSWTGKATHF.

This chain connects TRBV10-3 to TRBJ1-5, with D unresolved. CDR3 length: 14 residues. CDR1 is ENHRY, CDR2 SYGVKD, per germline. Trimming shortened V by 2 bases and J by 7 bases, and 12 bases separated the two germline ends. The CDR3 loop is CAISERQVGQPQHF. The CDR3 DNA reads as TGTGCCATCAGTGAGAGGCAGGTGGGCCAGCCCCAGCATTTT.

This clone has just a few counts. This sequence joins TRBV4-1 and TRBJ1-2; 7 nucleotides line up with TRBD1. This CDR3 spans 13 amino acids. Germline CDR1 reads MGHRA; CDR2 reads YSYEKL. Losses at the gene ends were 5 bases for V and 2 bases for J; bases not matched to a gene: 2. The CDR3 sequence: CASSSGQNYGYTF. In DNA, the CDR3 is TGCGCCAGCAGCTCGGGACAGAACTATGGCTACACCTTC.